Listed here are 22 T cell receptor beta chains from one sample, sequenced in a study of control samples from healthy donors and cancer patients. Profiling relied on immunoSEQ multiplex PCR, and the TCRdb table lists in-frame clones only, not all of them. Of 120,000 to 150,000 clones listed, 90% to 95% are singletons. The sequencing sample was made of blood. The receptors derive from a man aged 35-49 years in good health.

The gene calls are TRBV24-1 and TRBJ2-1; TRBD1 agrees at 9 bases. Germline values: CDR1 KGHDR, CDR2 SFDVKD. This CDR3 contains 14 residues. Unmatched junction bases numbered 10, after V lost 9 bases and J lost 8 bases. CDR3 amino acids: CATREPGQGHEQFF. In DNA, the CDR3 is TGTGCCACCCGGGAACCGGGACAGGGCCATGAGCAGTTCTTC.

The chain uses TRBV6-1 and TRBJ1-2; D unclear. With 2 bases removed from V and 0 bases from J, the gap between germline ends came to 10 bases. In germline, CDR1 is MNHNS, CDR2 SASEGT. The CDR3 extends over 15 amino acids. CDR3: CASSEFSSPNYGYTF. The CDR3 coding sequence is TGTGCCAGCAGTGAATTTTCGTCCCCTAACTATGGCTACACCTTC.

J is TRBJ2-1 and V is TRBV6-5; D perhaps matches TRBD2 (6 bases). The V end lost 2 bases, the J end lost 5 bases, and 16 bases lay between the germline ends. The CDR3 covers 16 residues. Germline lookup yields CDR1 MNHEY and CDR2 SVGAGI. The CDR3 protein is CASSYDSGGRHNEQFF. CDR3 sequence (DNA): TGTGCCAGCAGTTACGATTCAGGAGGGCGCCACAATGAGCAGTTCTTC.

The chain joins TRBV7-9 to TRBJ2-7; D perhaps matches TRBD2 (5 bases). The length of the CDR3 is 13 residues. Germline CDR1 is SEHNR and CDR2 is FQNEAQ (reference sequence). V shed 5 bases and J shed 2 bases, with 10 bases lying between them. CDR3 region: CASSRDGTYEQYF. The CDR3 region has the DNA TGTGCCAGCAGCCGCGACGGGACCTACGAGCAGTACTTC.

The V and J genes are TRBV6-5 and TRBJ2-7; D not certain. From germline, CDR1 is MNHEY and CDR2 SVGAGI. The CDR3 has 16 residues. The germline V and J ends were trimmed by 0 bases and 6 bases, with 18 bases remaining between them. CDR3 region: CASSYSGTVPTGEQYF. Written as DNA, the CDR3 is TGTGCCAGCAGTTACTCGGGTACGGTGCCAACGGGCGAGCAGTACTTC.

In this sample, this clone turned up a few times. This chain joins TRBV6-4 and TRBJ2-3; D is unclear. CDR3 length: 15 residues. Deletions cut 3 bases from V and 0 bases from J, with 10 bases between. The germline CDR1 and CDR2 sequences are MRHNA and SNTAGT. In DNA, the CDR3 is TGTGCCAGCAGTGAAGACGGATCTAGCACAGATACGCAGTATTTT. Amino acid sequence: CASSEDGSSTDTQYF.

V and J are TRBV3-1 (or the pseudogene TRBV3-2) and TRBJ2-5; D gene unclear. CDR3 length: 13 amino acids. Germline loops: CDR1 LGHDT, CDR2 YNNKEL (reference sequence). The V and J ends lost 6 bases and 4 bases respectively, with 12 bases between them. For the CDR3, the DNA is TGTGCCAGCAGTGGGCCTCTTGGAGAGACCCAGTACTTC. Translation: CASSGPLGETQYF.

The V gene is TRBV20-1, the J gene TRBJ1-2; D ambiguous. The CDR3 is 11 amino acids. Germline V gives CDR1 DFQATT, CDR2 SNEGSKA (reference sequence). Trimming removed 0 bases from V and 1 base from J, with 0 bases in between. This CDR3 is CSARDNYGYTF. Written as DNA, the CDR3 is TGCAGTGCTAGAGATAACTATGGCTACACCTTC.

V is TRBV5-1 and J is TRBJ1-4, with D possibly being TRBD1 (6 bases). Looked up from germline, CDR1 is SGHRS and CDR2 is YFSETQ. The CDR3 is 21 amino acids. V lost 0 bases to trimming and J lost 0 bases, with 24 bases between them. The CDR3, as DNA: TGCGCCAGCAGCTTGGCCGGGGGGGGCAGCGGAGTTGGTGCAACTAATGAAAAACTGTTTTTT. This translates into CASSLAGGGSGVGATNEKLFF.

The chain has TRBV4-1 and TRBJ1-1, with 11 bases aligning to TRBD1. J lost 7 bases, V lost 7 bases, and 8 bases had no gene match. There are 14 residues in the CDR3. The germline CDR1 and CDR2 sequences are MGHRA and YSYEKL. CDR3 DNA: TGCGCCAGCAAACGGACAGGGGGCGAGCGTGAAGCTTTCTTT. Residues: CASKRTGGEREAFF.

This clone was observed once. The chain uses TRBV19 and TRBJ2-5; 8 bases align to TRBD2. The J call may be incorrect, as the DNA end agrees better with TRBJ2-7. The CDR3 sequence is 14 residues long. Germline assignment: CDR1 LNHDA and CDR2 SQIVND (reference sequence). In DNA, the CDR3 is TGTGCCAGTACCCCGGTGGCGGGAGGCTACGAGCAGTACTTC. Translating gives CASTPVAGGYEQYF.

The rearrangement links TRBV9 to TRBJ1-1; TRBD1 might be the D (6 bases). V lost 0 bases to trimming and J lost 1 base, with 19 bases between them. The CDR3 loop spans 18 amino acids. Germline CDR1 is SGDLS and CDR2 is YYNGEE. The CDR3 reads CASSVDVGDTQGNTEAFF. In DNA form, the CDR3 reads TGTGCCAGCAGCGTAGATGTGGGGGACACCCAAGGGAACACTGAAGCTTTCTTT.

The rearrangement links TRBV29-1 to TRBJ1-5, with D possibly matching TRBD1 (6 bases). Germline V gives CDR1 SQVTM, CDR2 ANQGSEA. The CDR3 spans 13 residues. V dropped 2 bases and J dropped 3 bases, with 8 bases sitting between them. CDR3 in amino acids: CSVETGINQPQHF. The DNA of the CDR3 is TGCAGCGTTGAAACAGGGATCAATCAGCCCCAGCATTTT.

The chain joins TRBV7-9 to TRBJ2-1, with a tentative D call TRBD1 (6 bases). V lost 6 bases and J lost 4, with 25 bases in between. The germline gives CDR1 SEHNR, CDR2 FQNEAQ (reference sequence). The CDR3 runs 18 residues. The CDR3 nucleotides are TGTGCCAGCAGACGTATTCAGGGGATCGTGGATAATTACAATGAGCAGTTCTTC. This codes for CASRRIQGIVDNYNEQFF.

This clone was picked up one time. CDR3 nucleotide sequence: TGTGAACAGAACACTGAAGCTTTCTTT. Translating it yields CEQNTEAFF. V and J are TRBV30 and TRBJ1-1; D not resolved. The CDR3 runs to 9 residues. Germline CDR1 and CDR2: GTSNPN and SVGIG (reference sequence).

The V and J genes are TRBV2 and TRBJ2-5; a weak D match, TRBD1 (6 bases). Germline CDR1 is SNHLY and CDR2 is FYNNEI. V was trimmed by 7 bases and J by 3 bases, leaving 6 bases between them. This CDR3 has 11 residues. The CDR3 nucleotides read TGTGCCAGCAACAGGGAAGAGACCCAGTACTTC. It specifies CASNREETQYF.

The chain recombines TRBV5-5 with TRBJ2-7, with 11 bases identical to TRBD2. This CDR3 has 14 amino acids. Germline-derived CDR1 and CDR2 are SGHKS and YYEKEE (reference sequence). V dropped 5 bases and J dropped 4; count of bases not matched to a gene: 5. In nucleotides, the CDR3 is TGTGCCAGCAGGAGACTAGCGGGACTGTACGAGCAGTACTTC. Amino acid sequence: CASRRLAGLYEQYF.

V and J are TRBV7-9 and TRBJ1-2; weak D call: TRBD1 (6 bases). The V and J ends lost 1 base and 7 bases respectively, with 13 bases between them. The CDR3 has 14 amino acids. Per the germline V gene, CDR1 is SEHNR and CDR2 is FQNEAQ (reference sequence). The CDR3 bases are TGTGCCAGCAGCTTAGAACAGGGAGTCATTGGCTACACCTTC. Protein sequence: CASSLEQGVIGYTF.

The rearrangement links TRBV28 to TRBJ2-7; 8 positions agree with TRBD1. CDR3 length: 14 amino acids. J lost 5 bases, V lost 2 bases, and 5 bases had no gene match. Germline CDR1 MDHEN, CDR2 SYDVKM. The CDR3 DNA reads TGTGCCAGCAGTTTACAGGGGGCGGCTCACGAGCAGTACTTC. Translation: CASSLQGAAHEQYF. Full variable domain (outside the CDR3, taken from reference TRBV28 and TRBJ2-7): DVKVTQSSRYLVKRTGEKVFLECVQDMDHENMFWYRQDPGLGLRLIYFSYDVKMKEKGDIPEGYSVSREKKERFSLILESASTNQTSMYLCASSLQGAAHEQYFGPGTRLTVT.

The chain is built from TRBV7-9 and TRBJ1-1; 9 nucleotides agree with TRBD1. CDR1 SEHNR and CDR2 FQNEAQ come from the germline V gene (reference sequence). Unmatched junction bases numbered 8, after V lost 5 bases and J lost 4 bases. The CDR3 consists of 15 residues. CDR3 coding DNA: TGTGCCAGCAGCCCCGGCGGGACAGGGACCACTGAAGCTTTCTTT. It yields the protein CASSPGGTGTTEAFF.

The V gene is TRBV7-9, the J gene TRBJ1-2, with a possible D match to TRBD1 (6 bases). Trimming took 6 bases from V and 8 from J, leaving 13 bases between them. Germline V lookup: CDR1 SEHNR, CDR2 FQNEAQ (reference sequence). This CDR3 spans 12 amino acids. In DNA, the CDR3 is TGTGCCAGCAGGAAACAGGGAGAAGGCTACACCTTC. As protein: CASRKQGEGYTF.

The chain carries TRBV6-2 or TRBV6-3 and TRBJ2-3; 7 positions agree with TRBD1. The CDR3 runs to 15 residues. The ends lost 4 bases at V and 0 bases at J; junction bases unmatched: 4. CDR1 is MNHEY, CDR2 SVGEGT, per germline. The CDR3 region is CASSSGQDSTDTQYF. The CDR3 nucleotides are TGTGCCAGCAGTTCCGGACAGGACAGCACAGATACGCAGTATTTT.